This is a list of T cell receptor beta chains from one sample in a study of beta chain features in type 1 diabetes. Method: immunoSEQ multiplex PCR; TCRdb's copy keeps in-frame clones and lacks some. Here the sample spans 300,000 to 350,000 clones, roughly 12% being singletons. The sequencing input was naive CD4+ T cells from blood. The receptors were sampled from a woman under 30 with type 1 diabetes. The CDR3 runs from the conserved cysteine through the conserved F or W. The D gene is left open where the match is weak. For some rows the clone size is stated as once, few or many, or as a class when expanded; others skip it.

V: TRBV15; J: TRBJ1-2; size: -; D: -; CDR3: CATSRGPGTYGYTF; DNA: TGTGCCACCAGCAGAGGGCCAGGGACATATGGCTACACCTTC
V: TRBV6-5; J: TRBJ2-7; size: few; D: TRBD2; CDR3: CASSYWASGRYEQYF; DNA: TGTGCCAGCAGTTACTGGGCTAGCGGGAGGTACGAGCAGTACTTC
V: TRBV7-3; J: TRBJ2-1; size: few; D: TRBD2; CDR3: CASSLRLAGSYNEQFF; DNA: TGTGCCAGCAGCTTACGATTAGCGGGGTCCTACAATGAGCAGTTCTTC
V: TRBV11-3; J: TRBJ1-2; size: -; D: -; CDR3: CASSLDLGGARSGYTF; DNA: TGTGCCAGCAGCTTAGATCTGGGGGGGGCAAGAAGTGGCTACACCTTC
V: TRBV30; J: TRBJ1-4; size: few; D: -; CDR3: CAWSDRGASNEKLFF; DNA: TGTGCCTGGAGTGACCGCGGAGCCTCGAATGAAAAACTGTTTTTT
V: TRBV30; J: TRBJ2-1; size: few; D: TRBD2; CDR3: CAWIGTSGSNEQFF; DNA: TGTGCCTGGATTGGGACTAGCGGGAGTAATGAGCAGTTCTTC
V: TRBV7-2; J: TRBJ2-7; size: few; D: -; CDR3: CASSLGLERADSYEQYF; DNA: TGTGCCAGCAGCTTAGGGCTAGAGCGGGCGGACTCCTACGAGCAGTACTTC
V: TRBV19; J: TRBJ2-7; size: few; D: TRBD2; CDR3: CASSTSGSRYEQYF; DNA: TGTGCCAGTAGTACTAGCGGGAGTAGGTACGAGCAGTACTTC
V: TRBV5-5; J: TRBJ2-3; size: few; D: -; CDR3: CASSLGTSTDTQYF; DNA: TGTGCCAGCAGCTTGGGCACTAGCACAGATACGCAGTATTTT
V: TRBV7-3; J: TRBJ2-3; size: -; D: TRBD2; CDR3: CASSRLAGDDTQYF; DNA: TGTGCCAGCAGCCGATTAGCGGGAGACGATACGCAGTATTTT
V: TRBV30; J: TRBJ2-5; size: -; D: -; CDR3: CAARGYQETQYF; DNA: TGTGCCGCGAGGGGGTACCAAGAGACCCAGTACTTC
V: TRBV6-5; J: TRBJ2-5; size: -; D: -; CDR3: CATHRLGQLETQYF; DNA: TGTGCCACCCACCGACTTGGACAACTAGAGACCCAGTACTTC
V: TRBV5-1; J: TRBJ2-1; size: few; D: TRBD1; CDR3: CASSLTGTGHNEQFF; DNA: TGCGCCAGCAGCCTGACCGGGACAGGTCACAATGAGCAGTTCTTC
V: TRBV7-9; J: TRBJ1-2; size: few; D: -; CDR3: CASSLETGYGYTF; DNA: TGTGCCAGCAGCTTAGAGACGGGATATGGCTACACCTTC
V: TRBV19; J: TRBJ2-1; size: -; D: TRBD2; CDR3: CASSRREVGPKQFF; DNA: TGTGCCAGCTCGCGGCGGGAGGTTGGGCCCAAGCAGTTCTTC
V: TRBV6-5; J: TRBJ2-3; size: few; D: TRBD1; CDR3: CASSSGQGSTDTQYF; DNA: TGTGCCAGCAGTTCCGGACAGGGAAGCACAGATACGCAGTATTTT
V: TRBV7-2; J: TRBJ1-3; size: few; D: TRBD1; CDR3: CASSLDRGLNTIYF; DNA: TGTGCCAGCAGCTTGGACAGGGGGCTAAACACCATATATTTT
V: TRBV10-3; J: TRBJ1-1; size: -; D: -; CDR3: CAISESGRLAFF; DNA: TGTGCCATCAGTGAGTCGGGTCGACTGGCTTTCTTT
V: TRBV7-6; J: TRBJ2-7; size: -; D: -; CDR3: CASSHEGRSYEQYF; DNA: TGTGCCAGCAGCCATGAGGGCCGCTCCTACGAGCAGTACTTC
V: TRBV2; J: TRBJ2-3; size: few; D: -; CDR3: CASRLVSDTQYF; DNA: TGTGCCAGCAGACTAGTCTCAGATACGCAGTATTTT
V: TRBV5-1; J: TRBJ1-1; size: few; D: -; CDR3: CASSLRGGGLNTEAFF; DNA: TGCGCCAGCAGCTTGCGGGGAGGGGGTTTGAACACTGAAGCTTTCTTT
V: TRBV5-1; J: TRBJ1-5; size: -; D: -; CDR3: CASSVSGFQPQHF; DNA: TGCGCCAGCAGCGTCTCGGGTTTTCAGCCCCAGCATTTT
V: TRBV6-5; J: TRBJ2-3; size: -; D: -; CDR3: CASSYGGGTDTQYF; DNA: TGTGCCAGCAGTTACGGAGGTGGGACAGATACGCAGTATTTT
V: TRBV4-1; J: TRBJ1-5; size: -; D: -; CDR3: CASSQDPPDTLFSLSNQPQHF; DNA: TGCGCCAGCAGCCAAGATCCGCCGGACACTCTTTTTTCCCTTAGCAATCAGCCCCAGCATTTT
V: TRBV30; J: TRBJ1-5; size: -; D: -; CDR3: CAGGHSNQPQHF; DNA: TGTGCCGGAGGCCATAGCAATCAGCCCCAGCATTTT
V: TRBV2; J: TRBJ1-1; size: -; D: TRBD1; CDR3: CASPLGQGATEAFF; DNA: TGTGCCAGCCCCCTCGGACAGGGGGCAACTGAAGCTTTCTTT
V: TRBV5-6; J: TRBJ1-1; size: few; D: -; CDR3: CASSDSLNTEAFF; DNA: TGTGCCAGCAGCGACAGTCTGAACACTGAAGCTTTCTTT
V: TRBV18; J: TRBJ2-7; size: -; D: TRBD1; CDR3: CASSPFDSPGGSALEQYF; DNA: TGTGCCAGCTCACCGTTCGACTCCCCAGGGGGATCGGCGTTGGAGCAGTACTTC
V: TRBV5-4; J: TRBJ2-1; size: -; D: TRBD2; CDR3: CASSLHGGGIYNEQFF; DNA: TGTGCCAGCAGCTTGCATGGCGGGGGGATATACAATGAGCAGTTCTTC
V: TRBV11-1; J: TRBJ2-2; size: few; D: -; CDR3: CASQLRGTGELFF; DNA: TGTGCCAGCCAACTTAGGGGCACCGGGGAGCTGTTTTTT
V: TRBV10-3; J: TRBJ2-2; size: few; D: TRBD1; CDR3: CATGQGARTGELFF; DNA: TGTGCCACCGGACAGGGGGCGCGCACCGGGGAGCTGTTTTTT
V: TRBV28; J: TRBJ2-7; size: -; D: TRBD1; CDR3: CASSHLDGTGVHEQYF; DNA: TGTGCCAGCAGTCATCTCGACGGGACAGGTGTCCACGAGCAGTACTTC
V: TRBV7-6; J: TRBJ1-1; size: -; D: -; CDR3: CASSLQGNTEAFF; DNA: TGTGCCAGCAGCTTGCAGGGGAACACTGAAGCTTTCTTT
V: TRBV29-1; J: TRBJ1-2; size: -; D: -; CDR3: CSVAGASYGYTF; DNA: TGCAGCGTTGCAGGGGCTTCTTATGGCTACACCTTC
V: TRBV18; J: TRBJ1-2; size: few; D: TRBD1; CDR3: CASSQRDSNNYGYTF; DNA: TGTGCCAGCTCACAGAGGGACAGTAATAACTATGGCTACACCTTC
V: TRBV2; J: TRBJ2-1; size: few; D: TRBD1; CDR3: CASRVGQGSYNEQFF; DNA: TGTGCCAGCAGGGTCGGACAGGGATCGTACAATGAGCAGTTCTTC
V: TRBV27; J: TRBJ2-3; size: -; D: TRBD2; CDR3: CASSPVRLAGTDTQYF; DNA: TGTGCCAGCAGTCCCGTGCGGCTAGCGGGGACAGATACGCAGTATTTT
V: TRBV18; J: TRBJ2-7; size: -; D: -; CDR3: CASSPAGSYEQYF; DNA: TGTGCCAGCTCACCGGCGGGTTCCTACGAGCAGTACTTC
V: TRBV18; J: TRBJ1-5; size: few; D: -; CDR3: CASSPFGAEGPQHF; DNA: TGTGCCAGCTCACCATTCGGGGCGGAGGGGCCCCAGCATTTT
V: TRBV5-1; J: TRBJ2-1; size: -; D: TRBD2; CDR3: CASSSPGTSLGHEQFF; DNA: TGCGCCAGCAGCTCCCCCGGGACTAGTTTAGGCCATGAGCAGTTCTTC
V: TRBV5-1; J: TRBJ1-2; size: -; D: -; CDR3: CASTMGGTRRPMGYTF; DNA: TGCGCCAGCACCATGGGGGGGACACGTCGACCCATGGGCTACACCTTC
V: TRBV23-1; J: TRBJ2-1; size: few; D: -; CDR3: CASSLQRVRNNEQFF; DNA: TGCGCCAGCAGTCTTCAGCGGGTAAGAAACAATGAGCAGTTCTTC
V: TRBV5-1; J: TRBJ2-2; size: -; D: -; CDR3: CASSFTGLYTGELFF; DNA: TGCGCCAGCAGCTTTACAGGGTTGTACACCGGGGAGCTGTTTTTT
V: TRBV5-4; J: TRBJ2-3; size: -; D: TRBD2; CDR3: CASSQGLAGGGDTQYF; DNA: TGTGCCAGCAGCCAGGGACTAGCGGGTGGCGGCGATACGCAGTATTTT
V: TRBV28; J: TRBJ2-7; size: -; D: TRBD2; CDR3: CASSSLLRLARVYEQYF; DNA: TGTGCCAGCAGTTCGCTCCTGAGACTAGCGAGGGTCTACGAGCAGTACTTC
V: TRBV9; J: TRBJ2-5; size: -; D: -; CDR3: CASSARPGTGIKETQYF; DNA: TGTGCCAGCAGCGCGCGACCGGGTACGGGGATAAAAGAGACCCAGTACTTC
V: TRBV4-3; J: TRBJ1-5; size: -; D: -; CDR3: CASSQDTGQPQHF; DNA: TGCGCCAGCAGCCAAGATACGGGACAGCCCCAGCATTTT
V: TRBV11-2; J: TRBJ2-5; size: few; D: TRBD2; CDR3: CASSSIAGGKWETQYF; DNA: TGTGCCAGCAGCTCAATAGCGGGAGGGAAATGGGAGACCCAGTACTTC
V: TRBV11-2; J: TRBJ2-7; size: -; D: -; CDR3: CASSFLPAGLYEQYF; DNA: TGTGCCAGCAGCTTCTTACCAGCGGGTCTTTACGAGCAGTACTTC
V: TRBV11-2; J: TRBJ2-5; size: -; D: -; CDR3: CASSLDRGALGTQYF; DNA: TGTGCCAGCAGCTTAGATCGGGGGGCATTGGGGACCCAGTACTTC
V: TRBV27; J: TRBJ2-3; size: -; D: TRBD2; CDR3: CASLSGRATDTQYF; DNA: TGTGCCAGCTTAAGCGGGAGGGCCACAGATACGCAGTATTTT